These T cell receptor beta chains were read from a single sample in a study of T-cell reconstitution after alpha-beta-depleted transplantation in children. MiXCR was run by TCRdb on the PCR reads, yielding one entry per CDR3 protein. The sample includes some 590,000 distinct CDR3 sequences, about 10% of them seen just once. Sequences were derived from PBMCs from the stem cell graft donor, sampled from the stem cell graft. The receptors were sampled from a human donor who donated a stem cell graft to a child with acute myeloid leukemia. The CDR3 runs from the conserved cysteine through the conserved F or W. The order of the fields is clone size, V gene, D gene, J gene, CDR3 DNA, CDR3 protein. A D gene is named only where the DNA matches it firmly. Size is omitted from some rows. Given values are once, few, many or a class for expanded clones.

-	TRBV9	-	TRBJ1-6	TGTGCCAGCAGCGTAGAGGGGAATTGGGATTCACCCCTCCACTTT	CASSVEGNWDSPLHF
many	TRBV12-3/TRBV12-4	-	TRBJ2-7	TGTGCCAGCAGTTTCCCCCCTGAGTACGAGCAGTACTTC	CASSFPPEYEQYF
few	TRBV18	-	TRBJ1-4	TGTGCCAGCTCACCTAGTGCTGACCGTTTAAATGAAAAACTGTTTTTT	CASSPSADRLNEKLFF
many	TRBV29-1	-	TRBJ1-3	TGCAGCGTTGAAGATTATAGTTTGCCTGGAAACACCATATATTTT	CSVEDYSLPGNTIYF
-	TRBV30	-	TRBJ1-1	TGTGCCTGGACTACCGGGCCCAAAAACACTGAAGCTTTCTTT	CAWTTGPKNTEAFF
-	TRBV20-1	-	TRBJ2-1	TGCAGTGCTAGAGATGGGGTCAATGAGCAGTTCTTC	CSARDGVNEQFF
many	TRBV19	-	TRBJ2-1	TGTGCCAGTACCTGGCGGGGGCCGCAGAGCTACAATGAGCAGTTCTTC	CASTWRGPQSYNEQFF
few	TRBV30	-	TRBJ2-7	TGTGCCTGGACCCCTTCTAGCTCCTACGAGCAGTACTTC	CAWTPSSSYEQYF
few	TRBV30	-	TRBJ2-1	TGTGCCTTGCTTGTAGGGGAAAAGGAGTACAATGAGCAGTTCTTC	CALLVGEKEYNEQFF
many	TRBV5-1	TRBD2	TRBJ2-1	TGCGCCAGCAGCCGGGATCTAGCGGGAGTGAACAATGAGCAGTTCTTC	CASSRDLAGVNNEQFF
few	TRBV20-1	-	TRBJ1-3	TGCAGTGCACTCACAGAGAGCTCTGGAAACACCATATATTTT	CSALTESSGNTIYF
-	TRBV30	-	TRBJ2-2	TGTGCCTGGAGTTCGTGGACTAATCCCGGGGAGCTGTTTTTT	CAWSSWTNPGELFF
-	TRBV12-3/TRBV12-4	-	TRBJ2-3	TGTGCCAGCACCGCGGGCGCCACAGATACGCAGTATTTT	CASTAGATDTQYF
-	TRBV12-3/TRBV12-4	-	TRBJ2-3	TGTGCCAGCGGCCATGACCAGGTTTACACAGATACGCAGTATTTT	CASGHDQVYTDTQYF
many	TRBV11-3	TRBD1	TRBJ2-1	TGTGCCAGCAGCTCTCTGACAGGGAATTCGGGCAATGAGCAGTTCTTC	CASSSLTGNSGNEQFF
-	TRBV6-2/TRBV6-3	TRBD1	TRBJ1-1	TGTGCCAGCAGTACTAGGACAGGGGGCCTCTTTGAAGCTTTCTTT	CASSTRTGGLFEAFF
few	TRBV29-1	-	TRBJ2-4	TGCAGCGTGGAGGATATTGCCCGAGACATTCAGTACTTC	CSVEDIARDIQYF
-	TRBV29-1	-	TRBJ2-3	TGCAGCGGGCCCGTGGGAGATACGCAGTATTTT	CSGPVGDTQYF
-	TRBV28	TRBD1	TRBJ2-2	TGTGCCAGCACCCCCCCTGACAGGGGGCGAACCGGGGAGCTGTTTTTT	CASTPPDRGRTGELFF
-	TRBV4-2	-	TRBJ2-3	TGTGCCAGCAGCCAGGGTTCGGAGATCACAGATACGCAGTATTTT	CASSQGSEITDTQYF
-	TRBV20-1	TRBD2	TRBJ2-3	TGCAGTGCTAGAGGCACTAGCGGGAGGGACACAGATACGCAGTATTTT	CSARGTSGRDTDTQYF
-	TRBV5-4	TRBD1	TRBJ1-1	TGTGCCAGCAGCCCTCAGGGGGCCCGGAACACTGAAGCTTTCTTT	CASSPQGARNTEAFF
many	TRBV18	TRBD2	TRBJ2-7	TGTGCCAGCTCACCTGCTGCGGGAGTTGGCGAGCAGTACTTC	CASSPAAGVGEQYF
-	TRBV10-3	-	TRBJ2-1	TGTGCCACAAGCGCAGGGGAGCAGTTCTTC	CATSAGEQFF
few	TRBV12-3/TRBV12-4	TRBD1	TRBJ2-7	TGTGCCAGCAGTCAAGGGGGACAGGGACCGAGTCTCTACGAGCAGTACTTC	CASSQGGQGPSLYEQYF
few	TRBV6-5	TRBD2	TRBJ2-1	TGTGCCAGCAGTTACGATTTCGAACTAGCGGGAGCCGGCTACAATGAGCAGTTCTTC	CASSYDFELAGAGYNEQFF
-	TRBV6-2/TRBV6-3	TRBD2	TRBJ2-1	TGTGCCAGCAGCCCCGGACTAGCGGGTTTTAGGACCAATGAGCAGTTCTTC	CASSPGLAGFRTNEQFF
-	TRBV18	TRBD2	TRBJ2-1	TGTGCCAGCTCACCAATAGCGGGAGAATCCCATGAGCAGTTCTTC	CASSPIAGESHEQFF
few	TRBV3-1	-	TRBJ2-7	TGTGCCAGCAGCCGACAGCACGTCGGCTCCTACGAGCAGTACTTC	CASSRQHVGSYEQYF
-	TRBV3-1	-	TRBJ2-5	TGTGCCAGCCCCCAGTGGGAGACCCAGTACTTC	CASPQWETQYF
few	TRBV12-3/TRBV12-4	TRBD2	TRBJ2-7	TGTGCCAGCAGTTTGGGGGAAGCGGGGGGGCGTTTCGAGCAGTACTTC	CASSLGEAGGRFEQYF
-	TRBV7-2	-	TRBJ1-5	TGTGCCAGCAGCTTAGACAGGACTCAGCCCCAGCATTTT	CASSLDRTQPQHF
-	TRBV5-1	TRBD1	TRBJ1-2	TGCGCCAGCAGCTTGGAAGACAGGGTCTATGGCTACACCTTC	CASSLEDRVYGYTF
many	TRBV29-1	-	TRBJ1-1	TGCAGCGTTGAAGATCAGTCCGGGACTAGAGCTTTCTTT	CSVEDQSGTRAFF
few	TRBV7-9	-	TRBJ2-3	TGTGCCAGCAGCCAGGGGATTGGGCTAACCCCCGATACGCAGTATTTT	CASSQGIGLTPDTQYF
few	TRBV12-3/TRBV12-4	-	TRBJ2-5	TGTGCCAGCAGTTTAGCTAGCCGATACCAAGAGACCCAGTACTTC	CASSLASRYQETQYF
few	TRBV6-2/TRBV6-3	-	TRBJ1-1	TGTGCCAGCACCCCCGATGGGGAGACTGAAGCTTTCTTT	CASTPDGETEAFF
many	TRBV27	-	TRBJ2-1	TGTGCCAGCAGTTTAGGTTCCTTCGGTGAGCAGTTCTTC	CASSLGSFGEQFF
-	TRBV5-1	-	TRBJ2-3	TGCGCCAGCAGCTTGTATGCGGAGAAAAGCACAGATACGCAGTATTTT	CASSLYAEKSTDTQYF
few	TRBV27	TRBD1	TRBJ2-4	TGTGCCAGCAGTCCCCGACAGGGGCGGGAAAACATTCAGTACTTC	CASSPRQGRENIQYF
many	TRBV29-1	-	TRBJ1-1	TGCAGCGCGAGGCAGGGGACGATGAACACTGAAGCTTTCTTT	CSARQGTMNTEAFF
few	TRBV9	TRBD2	TRBJ2-3	TGTGCCAGCAGCGTAGGACTAGCGGGAGGTATGAGCACAGATACGCAGTATTTT	CASSVGLAGGMSTDTQYF
many	TRBV15	TRBD1	TRBJ2-7	TGTGCCACCAGCAGAGCAACAGGGGGCACCTACGAGCAGTACTTC	CATSRATGGTYEQYF